This TCR beta chain was identified in a study of blood T cell repertoires in COVID-19. Study summary: The origin of the acute and convalescent COVID-19 samples was the United States, Italy and Spain.

Trimming left V 5 bases short and J 4 bases short, with 11 bases between. In germline, CDR1 is MNHEY, CDR2 SVGAGI. CDR3 size: 14 residues. On this clone itself: Other DNA sequences in the same sample also yield this CDR3.

In the original workflow: Reference gene primer amplification yielded estimated nucleated cell counts. Sequencing used immunoSEQ multiplex PCR; TCRdb keeps in-frame clones, though not all of them. Clone size and V and J calls were adopted from that table, with D and trimming inferred from the DNA. The table shows 120,000 or so clones, with less than 90% occurring only once. The sample comprised peripheral blood. This receptor was taken from a woman in her twenties or thirties who had recovered from COVID-19. The chain carries TRBV6-5 and TRBJ1-4; TRBD1 is a possible D gene (6 bases). The CDR3 nucleotides are TGTGCCAGCAGTCCCCAGGGGCTTAATGAAAAACTGTTTTTT. This encodes CASSPQGLNEKLFF.